This TCR beta chain was recorded in a study of beta chain features in type 1 diabetes (dated by TCRdb to between 2018 and 2020). For context, the study as a whole: Patients and healthy donors did not differ in mean age, gender distribution, total cell number or subset yield. Regulatory and stem cell-like memory subsets were isolated from only 8 patients and roughly 8 healthy donors, whereas naive and central memory subsets came from all 30 or so donors. The study compared the TCRB repertoires of sorted circulating CD4+ T cell subsets in recently diagnosed type 1 diabetes patients with those in matched healthy donors. A total of about 100,000,000 sorted cells were examined across all samples, and RNA yield correlated strongly with the number of cells per subset. Overall study results and their limits: Shorter templates might have been favored by PCR, but patient and control samples were amplified and corrected together, so both groups would have been affected equally by any skew. Naive, central memory and regulatory TCRB repertoires appeared to be more alike among patients than among healthy donors. Because the HLA sub-analyses included only small numbers of individuals, any influence of HLA type on TCRB rearrangement was left unresolved. At VDJ recombination sites, type 1 diabetes patients had fewer insertions and more deleted nucleotides, which implies abnormalities in thymic rearrangement. Because cDNA was sequenced instead of genomic DNA, highly expressing activated cells could be over-represented, though the groups showed no difference in activation or CD3 levels. Type 1 diabetes patients showed a moderate but significant shortening of TCRB CDR3 length in all four CD4+ subsets.

The entire amount of isolated RNA was reverse transcribed using the High Capacity cDNA Reverse Transcription Kit, so the sequenced TCRB transcripts were expressed ones. Deep immunoSEQ sequencing was applied to naive, central memory and regulatory T cell samples, giving an average of about 3.6 million total reads per sample. Sorted cells were lysed in RLT buffer, and RNA was extracted using DNase-treated RNeasy Micro or Mini kits according to cell number. To prevent cross-contamination, every cell subset was processed on its own, while patient and healthy donor samples were processed together. The immunoSEQ multiplex PCR was used to amplify TCRB sequences from cDNA, generating 87-bp fragments that spanned the CDR3 region. Amplicons were sequenced on the Illumina HiSeq platform. The authors' analysis ran thus. PCR bias was computationally corrected using synthetic template baselines, reads within Hamming distance 2 were collapsed, and singletons that could not be merged were discarded. Reads were aligned to IMGT to assign V, D and J genes, CDR3 length, and insertions or deletions at six rearrangement sites. Clonotype counts were normalized to sorted cell number within each subset before computing true diversity and Gini coefficients with the tcR R package. The overlap coefficient, calculated on TCRB nucleotide sequences, was used to measure repertoire sharing. Sourced from immuneACCESS, this table was stored by TCRdb with only in-frame sequences that have V and J called. A share of the clones is absent; for the studies checked, an unresolved V gene accounts for under half, and the remainder has no known explanation. V, J and clone size reflect that table, while D and trimming were determined from the DNA. Across this sample there are 140,000 to 150,000 clones, with 40% to 60% seen only once. The top ten clones comprise under 0.5% of the sample.

Comments on this clone: The antigen this receptor binds is unknown. Base qualities are not recorded, but no much larger clone differs from it by a single base.

In the germline V gene (reference sequence), CDR1 corresponds to SEHNR and CDR2 to FQNEAQ. From the cysteine up to the phenylalanine, the CDR3 has a length of 13 residues. CDR3 DNA only is kept here, 39 bases in frame from base 1. V loses 3 bases of germline sequence and J loses 0 bases, and the interval between the two ends is 2 bases. Each donor gave one peripheral blood draw, around 100 mL on average, collected into heparinised tubes. Using a panel that included CD45RO, CCR7, CD25, CD127, CD95 and CD27, naive, central memory, regulatory and stem cell-like memory CD4+ T cells were sorted on a BD FACSAria II. A purity above 95% was achieved for all sorted populations. Right away, PBMCs were isolated by Lymphoprep density gradient centrifugation and were stained directly, with no culture step. To minimize batch effects, samples were stained and sorted in pairs, one healthy donor with one patient per experiment.

The chain joins TRBV7-9 to TRBJ2-2, with an unclear D gene assignment. The TCR was taken from a man between 18 and 29 years old in good health. The sequenced sample was Tregs from blood. The cell subset or site label corresponds to: regulatory CD4+ T cells. The CDR3 sequence is CASSFTNTGELFF. The bases read TGTGCCAGCAGCTTTACGAACACCGGGGAGCTGTTTTTT. The variable domain in full, with residues beyond the CDR3 obtained from the reference TRBV7-9 and TRBJ2-2 genes, is DTGVSQNPRHKITKRGQNVTFRCDPISEHNRLYWYRQTLGQGPEFLTYFQNEAQLEKSRLLSDRFSAERPKGSFSTLEIQRTEQGDSAMYLCASSFTNTGELFFGEGSRLTVL.